This is a list of T cell receptor beta chains from one sample in a study of T cell changes during pregnancy in multiple sclerosis. The protocol was immunoSEQ multiplex PCR, while the TCRdb copy is restricted to in-frame clones and leaves out a portion. The sample records around 31,000 clones, 90% being singletons. The source was CD4+ T cells from peripheral blood mononuclear cells, collected in the third trimester of pregnancy. The receptors shown here come from a female donor in good health, enrolled as a control in a pregnancy study. CDR3s include the opening cysteine and the closing phenylalanine or tryptophan. D genes are given only for firm matches. A row's size may be missing; if present it is once, few, many or a size class.

size | J | V | D | CDR3 | DNA
NA | TRBJ2-1 | TRBV6-1 | TRBD1 | CASSEANTGGWGYNEQFF | TGTGCCAGCAGTGAAGCGAACACAGGGGGCTGGGGTTACAATGAGCAGTTCTTC
once | TRBJ2-1 | TRBV7-9 | NA | CASSSGRNSYNEQFF | TGTGCCAGCAGCTCCGGGAGAAACTCCTACAATGAGCAGTTCTTC
NA | TRBJ2-6 | TRBV19 | NA | CAMKTSEDSGANVLTF | TGTGCCATGAAGACATCCGAAGACTCTGGGGCCAACGTCCTGACTTTC
NA | TRBJ1-2 | TRBV4-3 | NA | CASSQGSFRDGYTF | TGCGCCAGCAGCCAAGGGTCATTCAGGGATGGCTACACCTTC
NA | TRBJ1-1 | TRBV2 | TRBD1 | CASRTGMAEAFF | TGTGCCAGCAGGACAGGGATGGCTGAAGCTTTCTTT
once | TRBJ1-2 | TRBV5-1 | TRBD1 | CASSTDRGAGGYTF | TGCGCCAGCAGCACAGACAGGGGGGCAGGTGGCTACACCTTC
NA | TRBJ2-7 | TRBV30 | NA | CAWSDRDEQYF | TGTGCCTGGAGTGACAGGGACGAGCAGTACTTC
few | TRBJ1-2 | TRBV5-4 | NA | CASSSTVLYGYTF | TGTGCCAGCAGCTCGACAGTCCTATATGGCTACACCTTC
NA | TRBJ1-2 | TRBV19 | TRBD1 | CASSQGIVANYGYTF | TGTGCCAGCTCACAGGGGATAGTAGCTAACTATGGCTACACCTTC
NA | TRBJ2-5 | TRBV30 | NA | CAWSRTALQETQYF | TGTGCCTGGAGTCGGACAGCCCTCCAAGAGACCCAGTACTTC
few | TRBJ1-5 | TRBV19 | TRBD1 | CASGTGGNNQPQHF | TGTGCCAGCGGGACAGGGGGTAACAATCAGCCCCAGCATTTT
NA | TRBJ1-4 | TRBV30 | TRBD1 | CASNLRGLDEKLFF | TGTGCGTCCAACCTCAGGGGGCTGGATGAAAAACTGTTTTTT
NA | TRBJ1-5 | TRBV6-5 | NA | CASSLVIPRMAQHF | TGTGCCAGCAGTCTCGTTATACCTAGGATGGCCCAGCATTTT
NA | TRBJ2-3 | TRBV2 | NA | CASSDSPSTDTQYF | TGTGCCAGCAGTGACAGTCCTAGCACAGATACGCAGTATTTT
NA | TRBJ2-2 | TRBV28 | TRBD1 | CASSSPTGRAGELFF | TGTGCCAGCAGTTCCCCGACAGGGCGGGCCGGGGAGCTGTTTTTT
NA | TRBJ2-5 | TRBV5-1 | TRBD2 | CASSPLGLAGGETQYF | TGCGCCAGCAGCCCCCTAGGACTAGCGGGAGGAGAGACCCAGTACTTC
NA | TRBJ1-1 | TRBV19 | TRBD1 | CASSSSTGHMNTEAFF | TGTGCCAGTAGTAGCTCGACAGGGCATATGAACACTGAAGCTTTCTTT
NA | TRBJ2-1 | TRBV6-5 | NA | CASSSLTPKEQFF | TGTGCCAGCAGTTCGCTGACACCTAAGGAGCAGTTCTTC
NA | TRBJ1-1 | TRBV5-1 | NA | CASSFQGSNTEAFF | TGCGCCAGCAGCTTCCAGGGCTCGAACACTGAAGCTTTCTTT
few | TRBJ2-7 | TRBV7-6 | NA | CASSLIGTGVWEQYF | TGTGCCAGCAGCTTAATCGGGACGGGGGTTTGGGAGCAGTACTTC
NA | TRBJ2-2 | TRBV6-5 | NA | CASSYSLTEVGKLFF | TGTGCCAGCAGTTACTCGTTAACCGAGGTCGGGAAGCTGTTTTTT
NA | TRBJ2-5 | TRBV11-2 | NA | CASSGGTGTAQETQYF | TGTGCCAGCAGCGGTGGTACCGGGACTGCCCAAGAGACCCAGTACTTC
NA | TRBJ2-2 | TRBV19 | TRBD1 | CASSIVTTGGPGELFF | TGTGCCAGTAGTATAGTGACGACAGGGGGCCCCGGGGAGCTGTTTTTT
once | TRBJ1-5 | TRBV19 | NA | CASSPQGNNQPQHF | TGTGCCAGTAGTCCGCAGGGAAACAATCAGCCCCAGCATTTT
NA | TRBJ1-1 | TRBV19 | TRBD1 | CASSTGTGVEAFF | TGTGCCAGTAGTACAGGGACAGGAGTTGAAGCTTTCTTT
NA | TRBJ2-1 | TRBV9 | TRBD2 | CASSVARGGYNEQFF | TGTGCCAGCAGCGTTGCCCGGGGGGGCTACAATGAGCAGTTCTTC
NA | TRBJ1-5 | TRBV21-1 | NA | CASSKVGRGVENQPQHF | TGTGCCAGCAGCAAGGTGGGCCGGGGGGTGGAGAATCAGCCCCAGCATTTT
NA | TRBJ1-2 | TRBV14 | NA | CASSAGVNYGYTF | TGTGCCAGCAGCGCAGGGGTGAACTATGGCTACACCTTC
NA | TRBJ2-3 | TRBV11-3 | TRBD1 | CASSPSTGTARGGTQYF | TGTGCCAGCAGCCCATCCACCGGGACAGCTAGGGGTGGTACGCAGTATTTT
NA | TRBJ2-5 | TRBV2 | TRBD2 | CASKDGGETKETQYF | TGTGCCAGCAAAGACGGGGGGGAAACCAAAGAGACCCAGTACTTC